A selection of T cell receptor beta chains follows, all from one sample in a study of identical twins. TCRdb itself ran the 5' RACE reads through MiXCR, one entry per CDR3 protein. The sample yields some 560,000 distinct CDR3 sequences, 9.6% seen once. The same sample was also studied in work on yellow fever vaccine responses in identical twins.

The material sequenced was PBMCs. The origin of the receptors is a woman between 18 and 29 years old in good health. Both conserved end residues are part of each CDR3. A D gene is named only where the DNA matches it firmly. Size is stated for part of the rows, as once, few or many counts, or as a class when the clone is expanded.

v_call	d_call	cdr3_length	clone_size	j_call	cdr3_aa	cdr3_nt
TRBV7-2	.	16	many	TRBJ2-7	CASSPWAGEDPYEQYF	TGTGCCAGCAGCCCTTGGGCAGGCGAGGATCCCTACGAGCAGTACTTC
TRBV7-3	.	15	many	TRBJ2-1	CASSSPGGKGDEQFF	TGTGCCAGCAGCTCGCCGGGAGGCAAGGGGGATGAGCAGTTCTTC
TRBV7-9	TRBD2	15	once	TRBJ2-7	CASSYPSGVDYEQYF	TGTGCCAGCAGCTACCCTAGCGGGGTAGACTACGAGCAGTACTTC
TRBV28	TRBD1	17	many	TRBJ1-5	CASSRLRGQGGNQPQHF	TGTGCCAGCAGCCGACTGAGGGGACAGGGAGGAAATCAGCCCCAGCATTTT
TRBV24-1	.	15	few	TRBJ2-7	CATSDARGGGYEQYF	TGTGCCACCAGTGACGCCCGGGGAGGCGGCTACGAGCAGTACTTC
TRBV7-9	.	13	few	TRBJ2-7	CASSSTVDYEQYF	TGTGCCAGCAGCTCGACAGTGGACTACGAGCAGTACTTC
TRBV7-6	TRBD1	13	few	TRBJ1-2	CASSSPRGDGYTF	TGTGCCAGCAGCTCCCCCAGGGGGGACGGCTACACCTTC
TRBV28	.	14	many	TRBJ2-2	CASRSPRATGELFF	TGTGCCAGCAGGTCCCCAAGGGCAACCGGGGAGCTGTTTTTT
TRBV25-1	TRBD2	17	few	TRBJ2-3	CASSEFGLAGGRDTQYF	TGTGCCAGCAGTGAATTCGGACTAGCGGGAGGGAGAGATACGCAGTATTTT
TRBV29-1	.	13	few	TRBJ2-2	CSARNTDTGELFF	TGCAGCGCCAGAAATACTGACACCGGGGAGCTGTTTTTT
TRBV11-2	.	16	.	TRBJ2-5	CASSLDLGALRETQYF	TGTGCCAGCAGCTTAGATCTCGGGGCCCTCCGAGAGACCCAGTACTTC
TRBV29-1	.	17	.	TRBJ2-1	CSVVGQPPPSSYNEQFF	TGCAGCGTTGTAGGTCAACCCCCGCCTAGCTCCTACAATGAGCAGTTCTTC
TRBV7-2	.	13	.	TRBJ2-5	CASSFRVGETQYF	TGTGCCAGCAGCTTTAGGGTAGGGGAGACCCAGTACTTC
TRBV18	TRBD1	13	many	TRBJ1-2	CASSPDRDYGYTF	TGTGCCAGCTCACCGGACAGGGACTATGGCTACACCTTC
TRBV4-3	.	16	many	TRBJ2-2	CASTPTGQLGTGELFF	TGCGCCAGCACGCCTACAGGACAACTCGGCACCGGGGAGCTGTTTTTT
TRBV7-2	TRBD1	15	few	TRBJ2-5	CASSLVRGRQETQYF	TGTGCCAGCAGCTTAGTCAGGGGGCGCCAAGAGACCCAGTACTTC
TRBV2	.	12	few	TRBJ2-5	CASYGGRETQYF	TGTGCCAGCTACGGGGGTCGAGAGACCCAGTACTTC
TRBV30	TRBD2	16	few	TRBJ2-1	CAWSPPGLALYNEQFF	TGTGCCTGGAGTCCACCGGGACTAGCGCTATACAATGAGCAGTTCTTC
TRBV6-5	.	13	.	TRBJ2-1	CASSYRTYNEQFF	TGTGCCAGCAGTTACAGGACGTACAATGAGCAGTTCTTC
TRBV7-9	.	14	.	TRBJ2-3	CASSFEGNTDTQYF	TGTGCCAGCAGCTTCGAGGGTAACACAGATACGCAGTATTTT
TRBV14	.	19	.	TRBJ2-6	CASSQVFEGTFSGANVLTF	TGTGCCAGCAGCCAAGTGTTTGAGGGAACCTTCTCTGGGGCCAACGTCCTGACTTTC
TRBV7-2	TRBD2	14	.	TRBJ2-7	CASSSREGPYEQYF	TGTGCCAGCAGCTCCCGGGAGGGGCCCTACGAGCAGTACTTC